Listed below are T cell receptor beta chains from one sample, sequenced in a study of post-analysis software for immune sequencing data. TCRdb independently ran MiXCR on the PCR reads; one entry per CDR3 protein. The repertoire holds some 690,000 distinct CDR3 sequences, with 30% as singletons. The sequencing sample was made of blood. The source of these receptors is a girl aged 5-17 years with multiple sclerosis. CDR3s include the opening cysteine and the closing phenylalanine or tryptophan. A D gene is named only where the DNA matches it firmly. Not all rows give a size; the values are once, few, many and, for expanded clones, a class.

d_gene: -; v_gene: TRBV20-1; j_gene: TRBJ2-6; abundance: -; CDR3aa: CRASRGAGANVLTF; CDR3nt: TGCAGGGCTAGTCGTGGGGCTGGGGCCAACGTCCTGACTTTC
d_gene: TRBD2; v_gene: TRBV27; j_gene: TRBJ2-1; abundance: -; CDR3aa: CASRPSSGLRLSNGQFF; CDR3nt: TGTGCCAGCAGACCCTCCTCGGGACTAAGGCTGAGCAATGGGCAGTTCTTC
d_gene: TRBD2; v_gene: TRBV18; j_gene: TRBJ2-3; abundance: -; CDR3aa: CASSALAGGLTDTQYF; CDR3nt: TGTGCCAGCTCGGCCCTAGCGGGGGGGCTCACAGATACGCAGTATTTT
d_gene: -; v_gene: TRBV3-1; j_gene: TRBJ2-1; abundance: few; CDR3aa: CASSQEARRGEQFF; CDR3nt: TGTGCCAGCAGCCAAGAAGCCCGGCGGGGTGAGCAGTTCTTC
d_gene: TRBD2; v_gene: TRBV7-2; j_gene: TRBJ2-5; abundance: few; CDR3aa: CASSQTSGGRETQYF; CDR3nt: TGTGCCAGCAGCCAGACTAGCGGGGGGCGGGAGACCCAGTACTTC
d_gene: TRBD1; v_gene: TRBV28; j_gene: TRBJ2-3; abundance: -; CDR3aa: CASSLLGRSQHQGASTDTQYF; CDR3nt: TGTGCCAGCAGTTTATTGGGACGATCACAACATCAGGGGGCGTCTACAGATACGCAGTATTTT
d_gene: -; v_gene: TRBV6-2/TRBV6-3; j_gene: TRBJ1-2; abundance: few; CDR3aa: CASTKSGPYGYTF; CDR3nt: TGTGCCAGCACCAAGTCGGGGCCGTATGGCTACACCTTC
d_gene: -; v_gene: TRBV2; j_gene: TRBJ1-2; abundance: few; CDR3aa: CASTPSRTGYTF; CDR3nt: TGTGCCAGCACCCCATCCCGGACAGGCTACACCTTC
d_gene: -; v_gene: TRBV7-9; j_gene: TRBJ2-7; abundance: few; CDR3aa: CATLGQSSYEQYF; CDR3nt: TGTGCCACCTTAGGACAGAGCTCCTACGAGCAGTACTTC
d_gene: -; v_gene: TRBV9; j_gene: TRBJ1-5; abundance: once; CDR3aa: CASSVGSGNSNQPQHF; CDR3nt: TGTGCCAGCAGCGTAGGTTCCGGGAATAGCAATCAGCCCCAGCATTTT
d_gene: TRBD2; v_gene: TRBV29-1; j_gene: TRBJ2-3; abundance: many; CDR3aa: CSVSGAITDTQYF; CDR3nt: TGCAGCGTGAGCGGGGCGATCACAGATACGCAGTATTTT
d_gene: TRBD2; v_gene: TRBV20-1; j_gene: TRBJ2-3; abundance: few; CDR3aa: CSARSGGNTQYF; CDR3nt: TGCAGTGCTAGAAGCGGGGGGAATACGCAGTATTTT
d_gene: -; v_gene: TRBV29-1; j_gene: TRBJ2-2; abundance: few; CDR3aa: CSVEGPPNTGELFF; CDR3nt: TGCAGCGTTGAAGGACCTCCGAACACCGGGGAGCTGTTTTTT
d_gene: -; v_gene: TRBV20-1; j_gene: TRBJ2-5; abundance: -; CDR3aa: CSAISGTRPQETQYF; CDR3nt: TGCAGTGCTATATCCGGGACTCGTCCACAAGAGACCCAGTACTTC
d_gene: TRBD2; v_gene: TRBV7-8; j_gene: TRBJ2-5; abundance: few; CDR3aa: CASSLRTSRETQYF; CDR3nt: TGTGCCAGCAGCCTAAGGACTAGCCGAGAGACCCAGTACTTC
d_gene: -; v_gene: TRBV7-9; j_gene: TRBJ2-1; abundance: -; CDR3aa: CASSEGLQQGNEQFF; CDR3nt: TGTGCCAGCAGCGAAGGACTACAACAAGGGAATGAGCAGTTCTTC
d_gene: -; v_gene: TRBV28; j_gene: TRBJ2-3; abundance: once; CDR3aa: CAGSQGGTDTQYF; CDR3nt: TGTGCCGGCAGTCAGGGGGGGACAGATACGCAGTATTTT
d_gene: -; v_gene: TRBV6-2/TRBV6-3; j_gene: TRBJ2-3; abundance: few; CDR3aa: CASSYLMGTTDTQYF; CDR3nt: TGTGCCAGCAGTTACTTGATGGGGACTACAGATACGCAGTATTTT
d_gene: -; v_gene: TRBV20-1; j_gene: TRBJ1-1; abundance: few; CDR3aa: CSARADSLNTEAFF; CDR3nt: TGCAGTGCTAGAGCGGACAGCCTGAACACTGAAGCTTTCTTT
d_gene: TRBD2; v_gene: TRBV28; j_gene: TRBJ2-7; abundance: -; CDR3aa: CAGSTLAGADEQYF; CDR3nt: TGTGCCGGCAGTACGCTAGCGGGAGCCGACGAGCAGTACTTC
d_gene: -; v_gene: TRBV24-1; j_gene: TRBJ2-7; abundance: few; CDR3aa: CATSWAGVFSYEQYF; CDR3nt: TGTGCCACCAGTTGGGCAGGCGTATTCTCCTACGAGCAGTACTTC
d_gene: -; v_gene: TRBV20-1; j_gene: TRBJ1-5; abundance: few; CDR3aa: CSARPAGMGGNQPQHF; CDR3nt: TGCAGTGCTAGGCCTGCAGGGATGGGCGGCAATCAGCCCCAGCATTTT
d_gene: TRBD1; v_gene: TRBV12-5; j_gene: TRBJ2-7; abundance: -; CDR3aa: CASAETGTGRLEQYF; CDR3nt: TGTGCTAGTGCCGAAACCGGGACAGGGAGGCTCGAGCAGTACTTC
d_gene: -; v_gene: TRBV20-1; j_gene: TRBJ2-1; abundance: -; CDR3aa: CSARASGLWARDEQFF; CDR3nt: TGCAGTGCTAGAGCCTCGGGACTCTGGGCACGCGATGAGCAGTTCTTC
d_gene: -; v_gene: TRBV29-1; j_gene: TRBJ1-3; abundance: -; CDR3aa: CSVTAGNTIYF; CDR3nt: TGCAGCGTTACAGCTGGAAACACCATATATTTT
d_gene: TRBD2; v_gene: TRBV10-2; j_gene: TRBJ2-5; abundance: few; CDR3aa: CASRGTSEFQETQYF; CDR3nt: TGCGCCAGCAGGGGGACTAGCGAATTCCAAGAGACCCAGTACTTC
d_gene: TRBD2; v_gene: TRBV11-2; j_gene: TRBJ2-1; abundance: few; CDR3aa: CASSPRAGGDSYNEQFF; CDR3nt: TGTGCCAGCAGCCCAAGGGCGGGGGGCGACTCCTACAATGAGCAGTTCTTC
d_gene: -; v_gene: TRBV28; j_gene: TRBJ1-2; abundance: -; CDR3aa: CASSFQRQEYGYTF; CDR3nt: TGTGCCAGCAGTTTTCAGCGACAGGAGTATGGCTACACCTTC
d_gene: -; v_gene: TRBV15; j_gene: TRBJ1-2; abundance: -; CDR3aa: CAASSANGDYGYTF; CDR3nt: TGTGCCGCCAGCAGTGCCAACGGGGACTATGGCTACACCTTC
d_gene: -; v_gene: TRBV7-2; j_gene: TRBJ2-7; abundance: -; CDR3aa: CASSLAVDYPYEQYF; CDR3nt: TGTGCCAGCAGCTTAGCCGTCGACTACCCCTACGAGCAGTACTTC
d_gene: -; v_gene: TRBV6-1; j_gene: TRBJ2-3; abundance: many; CDR3aa: CASSGLGTQYF; CDR3nt: TGTGCCAGCTCTGGTTTAGGTACGCAGTATTTT
d_gene: -; v_gene: TRBV29-1; j_gene: TRBJ1-2; abundance: -; CDR3aa: CSSWESTNYGYTF; CDR3nt: TGCAGCTCGTGGGAGTCGACTAACTATGGCTACACCTTC
d_gene: -; v_gene: TRBV6-6; j_gene: TRBJ1-4; abundance: -; CDR3aa: CASSYSSGTGEKLFF; CDR3nt: TGTGCCAGCAGTTACTCGTCGGGGACGGGTGAAAAACTGTTTTTT
d_gene: TRBD1; v_gene: TRBV9; j_gene: TRBJ1-5; abundance: few; CDR3aa: CASSVSGTGGQPQHF; CDR3nt: TGTGCCAGCAGCGTCTCCGGGACAGGGGGACAGCCCCAGCATTTT
d_gene: -; v_gene: TRBV2; j_gene: TRBJ2-1; abundance: once; CDR3aa: CASSEKDQLAVSYNEQFF; CDR3nt: TGTGCCAGCAGTGAGAAGGATCAACTAGCTGTATCCTACAATGAGCAGTTCTTC
d_gene: -; v_gene: TRBV7-2; j_gene: TRBJ2-5; abundance: few; CDR3aa: CASSRGLPQETQYF; CDR3nt: TGTGCCAGCAGTCGCGGACTTCCTCAAGAGACCCAGTACTTC
d_gene: -; v_gene: TRBV4-1; j_gene: TRBJ1-6; abundance: few; CDR3aa: CASSQGLTVNSPLHF; CDR3nt: TGCGCCAGCAGCCAAGGCCTTACAGTTAATTCACCCCTCCACTTT
d_gene: TRBD1; v_gene: TRBV6-4; j_gene: TRBJ2-3; abundance: -; CDR3aa: CANSDDRAGADTQYF; CDR3nt: TGTGCCAACAGTGACGACAGGGCCGGAGCAGATACGCAGTATTTT
d_gene: -; v_gene: TRBV5-1; j_gene: TRBJ2-7; abundance: -; CDR3aa: CASSLGVRGTYEQYF; CDR3nt: TGCGCCAGCAGCTTGGGAGTCCGCGGAACCTACGAGCAGTACTTC
d_gene: TRBD1; v_gene: TRBV12-3/TRBV12-4; j_gene: TRBJ1-4; abundance: few; CDR3aa: CASRGDRGDEKLFF; CDR3nt: TGTGCCAGCAGGGGGGACAGGGGTGATGAAAAACTGTTTTTT
d_gene: -; v_gene: TRBV28; j_gene: TRBJ2-4; abundance: few; CDR3aa: CASSLGGTIAKNIQYF; CDR3nt: TGTGCCAGCAGTTTAGGGGGGACGATAGCCAAAAACATTCAGTACTTC
d_gene: -; v_gene: TRBV27; j_gene: TRBJ2-5; abundance: -; CDR3aa: CASSLSSAETQYF; CDR3nt: TGTGCCAGCAGTTTATCGTCGGCAGAGACCCAGTACTTC
d_gene: -; v_gene: TRBV29-1; j_gene: TRBJ1-1; abundance: -; CDR3aa: CSAWGALNTEAFF; CDR3nt: TGCAGCGCATGGGGGGCGCTGAACACTGAAGCTTTCTTT
d_gene: -; v_gene: TRBV10-3; j_gene: TRBJ1-2; abundance: -; CDR3aa: CAISDPLLGGAPYGYTF; CDR3nt: TGTGCCATCAGTGATCCCCTCTTGGGGGGCGCCCCTTATGGCTACACCTTC
d_gene: TRBD1; v_gene: TRBV28; j_gene: TRBJ2-5; abundance: few; CDR3aa: CASSFGTGWEETQYF; CDR3nt: TGTGCCAGCAGTTTTGGGACAGGGTGGGAGGAGACCCAGTACTTC
d_gene: -; v_gene: TRBV5-8; j_gene: TRBJ1-3; abundance: -; CDR3aa: CASSLGYNSGNTIYF; CDR3nt: TGTGCCAGCAGCTTGGGGTACAACTCTGGAAACACCATATATTTT
d_gene: -; v_gene: TRBV10-3; j_gene: TRBJ2-1; abundance: few; CDR3aa: CAITQDKGEAYNEQFF; CDR3nt: TGTGCCATCACCCAGGACAAGGGGGAGGCCTACAATGAGCAGTTCTTC
d_gene: -; v_gene: TRBV7-8; j_gene: TRBJ1-1; abundance: -; CDR3aa: CASSPQSGLFTEAFF; CDR3nt: TGTGCCAGCAGCCCGCAGTCGGGGTTGTTCACTGAAGCTTTCTTT
d_gene: -; v_gene: TRBV9; j_gene: TRBJ2-5; abundance: -; CDR3aa: CASSPNSAEETQYF; CDR3nt: TGTGCCAGCAGTCCTAACTCGGCGGAAGAGACCCAGTACTTC
d_gene: -; v_gene: TRBV29-1; j_gene: TRBJ1-5; abundance: -; CDR3aa: CSVEGTGAGQPQHF; CDR3nt: TGCAGCGTTGAAGGGACGGGGGCTGGTCAGCCCCAGCATTTT
d_gene: -; v_gene: TRBV6-2/TRBV6-3; j_gene: TRBJ2-5; abundance: -; CDR3aa: CASSSGTQQYF; CDR3nt: TGTGCCAGCAGTTCCGGGACCCAGCAGTACTTC
d_gene: -; v_gene: TRBV12-3/TRBV12-4; j_gene: TRBJ2-1; abundance: few; CDR3aa: CASSSIRRRGDEQFF; CDR3nt: TGTGCCAGCAGTTCAATTCGTCGACGGGGCGATGAGCAGTTCTTC
d_gene: -; v_gene: TRBV7-2; j_gene: TRBJ2-7; abundance: once; CDR3aa: CTSSLQGLDDEQYF; CDR3nt: TGTACCAGCAGCCTACAGGGACTCGACGACGAGCAGTACTTC
d_gene: TRBD1; v_gene: TRBV28; j_gene: TRBJ2-3; abundance: -; CDR3aa: CASSFPFLGDSEKDTQYF; CDR3nt: TGTGCCAGCAGTTTCCCGTTTCTTGGGGACAGTGAAAAAGATACGCAGTATTTT
d_gene: TRBD2; v_gene: TRBV7-2; j_gene: TRBJ2-7; abundance: few; CDR3aa: CASSPSWGGRYEQYF; CDR3nt: TGTGCCAGCAGCCCGAGCTGGGGGGGACGGTACGAGCAGTACTTC
d_gene: TRBD1; v_gene: TRBV5-8; j_gene: TRBJ2-3; abundance: -; CDR3aa: CASSWTGWETDTQYF; CDR3nt: TGTGCCAGCAGCTGGACAGGGTGGGAAACAGATACGCAGTATTTT
d_gene: TRBD1; v_gene: TRBV20-1; j_gene: TRBJ1-6; abundance: few; CDR3aa: CSATGTGSNLSPLHF; CDR3nt: TGCAGTGCTACCGGGACAGGGTCGAATTTGTCACCCCTCCACTTT
d_gene: -; v_gene: TRBV4-3; j_gene: TRBJ2-3; abundance: -; CDR3aa: CASSQEVGGGIPDTQYF; CDR3nt: TGCGCCAGCAGCCAAGAAGTGGGCGGCGGGATCCCAGATACGCAGTATTTT
d_gene: -; v_gene: TRBV5-1; j_gene: TRBJ1-1; abundance: -; CDR3aa: CASSLDDRRTEAFF; CDR3nt: TGCGCCAGCAGCTTGGATGACAGAAGAACTGAAGCTTTCTTT